The 15 T cell receptor beta chains reported below all come from one sample, sequenced in a study of T cell responses to AZD1222 COVID-19 vaccine. Sequencing used immunoSEQ multiplex PCR; TCRdb keeps in-frame clones, though not all of them. Of roughly 100,000 clones in the sample, about 88% were seen once. The specimen was peripheral blood, collected on day 0 of AZD1222 vaccination. The receptors were gathered from an adult in good health.

The chain employs TRBV10-3 and TRBJ2-6; TRBD2 agrees at 13 bases. Germline-derived CDR1 and CDR2 are ENHRY and SYGVKD. The CDR3 consists of 19 residues. Losses at the gene ends were 1 base for V and 0 bases for J; bases not matched to a gene: 3. CDR3 sequence reads: CAISELGLAGDSGANVLTF. CDR3 DNA: TGTGCCATCAGTGAGTTAGGACTAGCGGGGGACTCTGGGGCCAACGTCCTGACTTTC.

V gene TRBV5-4 combines with J gene TRBJ2-7; tentatively, D is TRBD2 (5 bases). With 0 bases removed from V and 5 bases from J, the gap between germline ends came to 15 bases. The CDR3 is 15 residues long. Germline CDR1 and CDR2: SGHNT and YYREEE (reference sequence). The CDR3 protein is CASSLANGVGDEQYF. For the CDR3, the DNA is TGTGCCAGCAGCTTGGCGAACGGGGTCGGGGACGAGCAGTACTTC.

Only one count was recorded for this clone. The CDR3 coding sequence is TGTGCCAGCAGTGACCCAGGACAGGGGGCGTTTGGCTACACCTTC. Its translation: CASSDPGQGAFGYTF. The chain uses TRBV25-1 and TRBJ1-2; 11 positions agree with TRBD1. The CDR3 contains 15 residues. The V gene end was trimmed by 3 bases and the J gene end by 7 bases; junction bases not matched to a gene: 7. CDR1 is MGHDK, CDR2 SYGVNS, per germline.

The V gene is TRBV5-1, the J gene TRBJ2-1; a weak D match, TRBD2 (7 bases). CDR1 is SGHRS and CDR2 is YFSETQ in the germline V gene. This CDR3 contains 15 residues. V shed 2 bases and J shed 4 bases, with 13 bases lying between them. This CDR3 is CASSLGGADYNEQFF. In nucleotides, the CDR3 is TGCGCCAGCAGCTTAGGGGGGGCCGATTACAATGAGCAGTTCTTC.

V gene TRBV3-1 (or the pseudogene TRBV3-2) combines with J gene TRBJ1-1; 7 bases line up with TRBD1. The CDR3 is 17 residues long. V shed 4 bases, J shed 3 bases, and the junction held 14 bases outside the gene matches. Per the germline V gene, CDR1 is LGHDT and CDR2 is YNNKEL (reference sequence). In DNA, the CDR3 is TGTGCCAGCAGCCCCTCCGTGACAGGGACCTCTCACACTGAAGCTTTCTTT. This codes for CASSPSVTGTSHTEAFF.

This chain connects TRBV11-3 to TRBJ2-1, with TRBD1 matching 7 bases. V was clipped by 2 bases and J by 3 bases; unmatched bases: 4. CDR1 is SGHNT and CDR2 is YENEEA in the germline V gene. There are 15 residues in the CDR3. The CDR3 is CASSLRQGNYNEQFF. CDR3 nucleotide sequence: TGTGCCAGCAGCTTACGACAGGGAAACTACAATGAGCAGTTCTTC. Using reference TRBV11-3 and TRBJ2-1 for the parts outside the CDR3, the full variable domain is EAGVVQSPRYKIIEKKQPVAFWCNPISGHNTLYWYLQNLGQGPELLIRYENEEAVDDSQLPKDRFSAERLKGVDSTLKIQPAELGDSAVYLCASSLRQGNYNEQFFGPGTRLTVL.

The count of this clone is one. This chain connects TRBV20-1 to TRBJ2-7; D not resolved. V was trimmed by 6 bases and J by 1 base, leaving 7 bases between them. The CDR3 is 11 amino acids. The germline CDR1 and CDR2 sequences are DFQATT and SNEGSKA (reference sequence). The CDR3 nucleotides read TGCAGTGCCGACACTTCCTACGAGCAGTACTTC. This translates into CSADTSYEQYF.

V gene TRBV29-1 combines with J gene TRBJ2-5; 7 nucleotides align to TRBD2. With 0 bases clipped from V and 7 bases from J, the junction kept 17 bases outside the gene matches. The germline gives CDR1 SQVTM, CDR2 ANQGSEA. The CDR3 is 17 amino acids. The CDR3 is CSVEDRGSGPLRGTQYF. Here the CDR3 DNA reads TGCAGCGTTGAAGATCGTGGTAGCGGGCCTCTACGGGGGACCCAGTACTTC.

V usage is TRBV5-1 and J usage is TRBJ1-1, with 7 positions matching TRBD1. Germline V gives CDR1 SGHRS, CDR2 YFSETQ. J was trimmed by 11 bases and V by 5 bases; bases with no gene match: 12. The CDR3 consists of 13 residues. The CDR3 nucleotides are TGCGCCAGCAGACAACCCCCCACAGGGGACGCTTTCTTT. It specifies CASRQPPTGDAFF.

The chain has TRBV29-1 and TRBJ2-5; D gene ambiguous. V lost 6 bases and J lost 1, with 9 bases in between. The CDR3 consists of 12 residues. Germline values: CDR1 SQVTM, CDR2 ANQGSEA. The CDR3 here is CSVAWAQETQYF. DNA for the CDR3: TGCAGCGTGGCTTGGGCCCAAGAGACCCAGTACTTC.

The genes are TRBV13 and TRBJ1-5; a possible D gene is TRBD1 (6 bases). The CDR3 consists of 14 residues. CDR1 is PRHDT and CDR2 is FYEKMQ in the germline V gene (reference sequence). Trimming left V 5 bases short and J 6 bases short, with 14 bases between. The DNA of the CDR3 is TGTGCCAGCAGCACAGGGAACCGGGGTCAGCCCCAGCATTTT. Encoded protein: CASSTGNRGQPQHF.

The chain is built from TRBV14 and TRBJ1-1; 8 bases match TRBD1. V was pared by 0 bases and J by 1 base, with 1 base of the junction left unmatched. Germline V gene data show CDR1 as SGHDN and CDR2 as FVKESK. The CDR3 has 15 residues. The CDR3 DNA reads as TGTGCCAGCAGCCAAGAGACAGGGGAGAACACTGAAGCTTTCTTT. It specifies CASSQETGENTEAFF.

V gene TRBV2 combines with J gene TRBJ1-2, with D possibly being TRBD1 (6 bases). CDR1 is SNHLY and CDR2 is FYNNEI in the germline V gene. Trimming cost V 6 bases and J 0 bases, with 8 bases left between them. The CDR3 extends over 13 amino acids. The DNA for the CDR3 is TGTGCCAGCAGAAGACAGGCTAACTATGGCTACACCTTC. It is translated as CASRRQANYGYTF. Full variable domain (rest looked up from reference TRBV2 and TRBJ1-2): EPEVTQTPSHQVTQMGQEVILRCVPISNHLYFYWYRQILGQKVEFLVSFYNNEISEKSEIFDDQFSVERPDGSNFTLKIRSTKLEDSAMYFCASRRQANYGYTFGSGTRLTVV.

Comments on this clone: Other DNA sequences in this specimen translate into the identical CDR3. The V gene is TRBV19, the J gene TRBJ1-1; possibly TRBD1 for D (5 bases). V lost 6 bases to trimming and J lost 5 bases, with 13 bases between them. CDR1 and CDR2 from the germline V gene are LNHDA and SQIVND (reference sequence). CDR3 length: 13 amino acids. CDR3 region: CASSPRGGTEAFF. In nucleotides, the CDR3 is TGTGCCAGTAGCCCCCGGGGCGGGACTGAAGCTTTCTTT.

This clone occurred once. The chain is built from TRBV7-3 and TRBJ2-5, with TRBD2 matching 12 bases. The CDR3 runs 14 residues. Germline lookup yields CDR1 SGHTA and CDR2 FQGTGA. The J segment lost 5 bases and the V segment lost 6 bases, leaving 4 bases of the junction unmatched. The CDR3 region has the DNA TGTGCCAGCAGTCCTAGCGGGGGGGCGGAGACCCAGTACTTC. Its protein product is CASSPSGGAETQYF.